The 23 T cell receptor beta chains listed next were all sequenced from one sample in a study of blood T cell repertoires in COVID-19 (TCRdb year 2020). The library was made by the immunoSEQ multiplex PCR assay. TCRdb carries this immuneACCESS record with in-frame sequences only. Its versions omit some clonotypes, under half of them owing to an unresolved V gene in the studies checked, with the rest unexplained. Recorded for this sample are around 470,000 clones; 80% to 90% of them occurred a single time. The ten largest clones take up around 0.92% of the sample. The sample was peripheral blood. Receptor source: a man younger than 30 with COVID-19, enrolled during active disease.

The V and J genes are TRBV6-5 and TRBJ1-5; D possibly corresponds to TRBD1 (5 bases). Germline V gene sequence: CDR1 MNHEY, CDR2 SVGAGI. V was shortened by 6 bases and J by 6 bases, with 18 bases between the two germline ends. The CDR3 is made up of 15 amino acids. The CDR3 sequence is CASSPRAAGIQPQHF. The CDR3 bases are TGTGCCAGCAGCCCCCGAGCAGCAGGGATTCAGCCCCAGCATTTT.

This sequence joins TRBV27 and TRBJ2-7; D not certain. The CDR3 length is 13 residues. Germline V gene sequence: CDR1 MNHEY, CDR2 SMNVEV (reference sequence). V dropped 0 bases and J dropped 3 bases, with 6 bases sitting between them. CDR3 coding DNA: TGTGCCAGCAGTTTATCAGTCAGCTACGAGCAGTACTTC. Its protein product is CASSLSVSYEQYF.

The rearrangement joins TRBV5-4 to TRBJ2-2; 11 nucleotides agree with TRBD2. The CDR3 runs 17 residues. Germline CDR1 and CDR2: SGHNT and YYREEE (reference sequence). After removal of 3 bases from V and 6 bases from J, the junction contained 10 bases not matched to a gene. As DNA, the CDR3 is TGTGCCAGCAGCTATAGGACTAGCGGGCCTGAGGCCGGGGAGCTGTTTTTT. This codes for CASSYRTSGPEAGELFF.

This chain connects TRBV4-2 to TRBJ2-1; 8 bases are a match to TRBD1. Germline assignment: CDR1 LGHNA and CDR2 YNFKEQ. V lost 0 bases, J lost 6 bases, and 25 bases stayed unmatched. The CDR3 runs 22 residues. As DNA, the CDR3 is TGTGCCAGCAGCCAAGATAGGGCAGGGGGCGGCCGACTGATTCCCGGCCTCAATGAGCAGTTCTTC. The encoded protein is CASSQDRAGGGRLIPGLNEQFF.

Concerning this clone: This sample includes further DNA sequences coding for the same CDR3. The chain employs TRBV15 and TRBJ1-1; unclear D gene. Germline V CDR1 and CDR2: LNHNV, YYDKDF (reference sequence). V lost 0 bases and J 1 base, leaving 3 bases between the germline ends. CDR3 length: 13 amino acids. In nucleotides, the CDR3 is TGTGCCACCAGCAGAGACCGGAACACTGAAGCTTTCTTT. It yields the protein CATSRDRNTEAFF.

The chain carries TRBV11-3 and TRBJ2-2, with 7 bases fitting TRBD1. Germline V gene sequence: CDR1 SGHNT, CDR2 YENEEA. The CDR3 length is 18 residues. Trimming removed 0 bases from V and 6 bases from J; junction bases left unmatched: 13. In DNA form, the CDR3 reads TGTGCCAGCAGCTTAGATGGGATTGAGACAGGGCAGGCCGGGGAGCTGTTTTTT. Translated, it gives CASSLDGIETGQAGELFF. The full variable domain, completed using reference TRBV11-3 and TRBJ2-2, is EAGVVQSPRYKIIEKKQPVAFWCNPISGHNTLYWYLQNLGQGPELLIRYENEEAVDDSQLPKDRFSAERLKGVDSTLKIQPAELGDSAVYLCASSLDGIETGQAGELFFGEGSRLTVL.

J is TRBJ2-3 and V is TRBV5-4, with D unresolved. Germline V CDR1 and CDR2: SGHNT, YYREEE (reference sequence). Trimming shortened V by 2 bases and J by 0 bases, and 10 bases separated the two germline ends. The CDR3 length is 15 residues. The CDR3 region is CASSFDGQSTDTQYF. CDR3 sequence (DNA): TGTGCCAGCAGCTTCGATGGGCAGAGCACAGATACGCAGTATTTT.

The V and J genes are TRBV30 and TRBJ1-4; TRBD1 is a possible D gene (5 bases). The CDR3 loop spans 11 amino acids. V shed 6 bases and J shed 8 bases, with 10 bases lying between them. CDR1 is GTSNPN, CDR2 SVGIG, per germline (reference sequence). The CDR3 is CACQGGEKLFF. The CDR3, as DNA: TGTGCCTGCCAGGGAGGGGAAAAACTGTTTTTT.

The chain joins TRBV11-3 to TRBJ1-6; 7 bases are shared with TRBD1. The trim removed 5 bases at V and 10 bases at J, leaving 20 bases unmatched. The CDR3 contains 18 residues. Germline V lookup: CDR1 SGHNT, CDR2 YENEEA. CDR3 DNA sequence: TGTGCCAGCAGCCGTAACACCCAGACAGGGATCGCGGCGTCACCCCTCCACTTT. The encoded protein is CASSRNTQTGIAASPLHF.

For this clone: This CDR3 is also generated by other DNA sequences in the sample. The V and J genes are TRBV14 and TRBJ2-5; 9 bases map to TRBD1. V was clipped by 2 bases and J by 5 bases; unmatched bases: 3. This CDR3 has 14 amino acids. Germline V gene sequence: CDR1 SGHDN, CDR2 FVKESK. The CDR3 coding sequence is TGTGCCAGCAGCCAAAACAGGGGGCAGGAGACCCAGTACTTC. As protein: CASSQNRGQETQYF. The full variable domain, rest sourced from reference TRBV14 and TRBJ2-5, is EAGVTQFPSHSVIEKGQTVTLRCDPISGHDNLYWYRRVMGKEIKFLLHFVKESKQDESGMPNNRFLAERTGGTYSTLKVQPAELEDSGVYFCASSQNRGQETQYFGPGTRLLVL.

The chain has TRBV7-3 and TRBJ2-3; D uncertain. Germline assignment: CDR1 SGHTA and CDR2 FQGTGA. The CDR3 totals 14 residues. V lost 5 bases to trimming and J lost 0 bases, with 9 bases between them. CDR3 protein: CASSVLGSTDTQYF. CDR3 coding DNA: TGTGCCAGCAGCGTCCTAGGTAGCACAGATACGCAGTATTTT.

The V gene is TRBV3-1 (or the pseudogene TRBV3-2), the J gene TRBJ1-2; D remains unclear. CDR3 length: 15 residues. The germline V and J ends were trimmed by 3 bases and 8 bases, with 19 bases remaining between them. CDR1 and CDR2 from the germline V gene are LGHDT and YNNKEL (reference sequence). In nucleotides, the CDR3 is TGTGCCAGCAGCCAGCGCCGGGAGATACTTGCCGGCTACACCTTC. Its protein is CASSQRREILAGYTF.

The gene calls are TRBV5-3 and TRBJ1-6, with TRBD1 matching 9 bases. TRBV5-3 is an ORF; its function is uncertain. The length of the CDR3 is 15 residues. V shed 4 bases and J 11 bases; nucleotides not matched to a gene: 10. CDR3 in DNA: TGTGCCAGAAGCGACCCCGGACAGGGGAAGACACCCCTCCACTTT. Its protein is CARSDPGQGKTPLHF.

This chain links TRBV5-5 with TRBJ2-7; D is unresolved. Trimming left V 0 bases short and J 3 bases short, with 7 bases between. CDR1 and CDR2 (germline): SGHKS, YYEKEE (reference sequence). The CDR3 extends over 13 amino acids. The CDR3 sequence is CASSLALSYEQYF. As DNA, the CDR3 is TGTGCCAGCAGCTTGGCCTTGAGCTACGAGCAGTACTTC.

The rearrangement links TRBV12-5 to TRBJ2-5, with 13 bases aligning to TRBD2. Trimming took 0 bases from V and 4 from J; bases not matched to a gene: 5. This CDR3 spans 17 amino acids. Per the germline V gene, CDR1 is LGHNT and CDR2 is FRNRAP. The CDR3 spells CASGLVRLAGGAETQYF. CDR3 sequence (DNA): TGTGCTAGTGGTTTGGTACGACTAGCGGGGGGCGCAGAGACCCAGTACTTC. Drawing the rest from reference TRBV12-5 and TRBJ2-5, the complete variable domain is DARVTQTPRHKVTEMGQEVTMRCQPILGHNTVFWYRQTMMQGLELLAYFRNRAPLDDSGMPKDRFSAEMPDATLATLKIQPSEPRDSAVYFCASGLVRLAGGAETQYFGPGTRLLVL.

The chain uses TRBV5-6 and TRBJ2-5; D might be TRBD1 (6 bases). The V end was cut by 4 bases, the J end by 5 bases, with 12 bases between. The CDR3 length is 13 residues. Germline values: CDR1 SGHDT, CDR2 YYEEEE. CDR3 region: CASSVTGFETQYF. In nucleotides, the CDR3 is TGTGCCAGCAGCGTGACAGGTTTCGAGACCCAGTACTTC.

Only one count was recorded for this clone. J is TRBJ2-7 and V is TRBV5-4; perhaps TRBD2 as D (6 bases). Germline assignment: CDR1 SGHNT and CDR2 YYREEE (reference sequence). CDR3 size: 13 residues. V dropped 4 bases and J dropped 2 bases, with 10 bases sitting between them. The CDR3 spells CASSAGTTYEQYF. The CDR3 coding sequence is TGTGCCAGCAGCGCGGGGACCACCTACGAGCAGTACTTC.

In this sample, this clone turned up once. The rearrangement uses TRBV19 and TRBJ2-7; 12 bases align to TRBD1. In germline, CDR1 is LNHDA, CDR2 SQIVND (reference sequence). The CDR3 length is 15 residues. Germline trimming cut 4 bases from V and 5 bases from J; bases unmatched to any gene: 6. The CDR3 here is CASSTRDRGPHEQYF. CDR3 nucleotides: TGTGCCAGTAGTACCCGGGACAGGGGGCCCCACGAGCAGTACTTC.

The chain couples TRBV5-1 to TRBJ1-1; possible D gene TRBD1, 5 bases. There are 14 residues in the CDR3. The germline CDR1 and CDR2 sequences are SGHRS and YFSETQ. V was shortened by 2 bases and J by 1 base, with 9 bases between the two germline ends. The CDR3 loop reads CASSLTGANTEAFF. In nucleotides, the CDR3 is TGCGCCAGCAGCTTAACAGGAGCGAACACTGAAGCTTTCTTT.

This clone was found a few times. One junction end does not reproduce the germline sequence, and a read error may be involved. The J gene is TRBJ1-1, the V gene TRBV12-3 or TRBV12-4, with TRBD1 identical over 9 bases. The CDR3 contains 13 residues. CDR3 loop: CASSRLKGTGSSF. The CDR3 bases are TGTGCCAGCTCTCGCCTAAAAGGGACAGGGTCCTCTTTT.

V gene TRBV2 combines with J gene TRBJ2-1, with D possibly TRBD2 on 6 matching bases. Per the germline V gene, CDR1 is SNHLY and CDR2 is FYNNEI. The CDR3 loop spans 14 amino acids. Trimming took off 7 bases at V and 3 bases at J, with 13 bases between the two ends. Written as DNA, the CDR3 is TGTGCCAGCACCTACGGGGGTATCTACAATGAGCAGTTCTTC. Protein product: CASTYGGIYNEQFF.

CDR3 protein: CAISESRGTEQYF. The DNA for the CDR3 is TGTGCCATCAGTGAGTCTCGCGGTACCGAGCAGTACTTC. The V and J genes are TRBV10-3 and TRBJ2-7; D is undetermined. V was clipped by 0 bases and J by 6 bases, with 9 bases between them. This CDR3 has 13 amino acids. Germline V lookup: CDR1 ENHRY, CDR2 SYGVKD.

This clone has a single count. The chain uses TRBV10-3 and TRBJ1-3; tentatively, D is TRBD1 (5 bases). Trimming stripped 2 bases from V and 0 bases from J, with 8 bases between. Germline loops: CDR1 ENHRY, CDR2 SYGVKD. CDR3 size: 15 residues. The CDR3 sequence: CAISESRDSGNTIYF. The CDR3 DNA reads TGTGCCATCAGTGAGAGCAGGGACTCTGGAAACACCATATATTTT.